A selection of T cell receptor beta chains follows, all from one sample in a study of T cell repertoires in cytomegalovirus infection. TCRdb re-called the reads with MiXCR, one entry per CDR3 protein. The table has 150,000 to 200,000 distinct CDR3 sequences, roughly a fifth seen once. Sequenced input: PBMCs. These receptors were obtained from a human donor in good health (CMV status not recorded). Some clones in this sample may be carry-over from other donors' samples. The CDR3 runs from the conserved cysteine through the conserved F or W. A D gene is named only where the DNA matches it firmly. Rows may omit the clone size; those that give it use once, few, many or a size class.

V: TRBV7-8; J: TRBJ2-7; D: NA; length: 12; size: NA; CDR3: CASSLARREQYF; DNA: TGTGCCAGCAGCTTAGCGCGTCGGGAGCAGTACTTC
V: TRBV20-1; J: TRBJ2-7; D: NA; length: 14; size: NA; CDR3: CSARTRTDSYEQYF; DNA: TGCAGTGCTAGAACTCGGACAGATTCCTACGAGCAGTACTTC
V: TRBV5-1; J: TRBJ1-5; D: TRBD1; length: 15; size: few; CDR3: CASSLDRGFGQPQHF; DNA: TGCGCCAGCAGCTTGGACAGGGGGTTCGGGCAGCCCCAGCATTTT
V: TRBV20-1; J: TRBJ1-1; D: NA; length: 12; size: NA; CDR3: CSARRRFTEAFF; DNA: TGCAGTGCTAGGCGGCGTTTCACTGAAGCTTTCTTT
V: TRBV6-1; J: TRBJ1-2; D: NA; length: 15; size: NA; CDR3: CASRVRQTSNYGYTF; DNA: TGTGCCAGCAGGGTCCGACAGACCTCTAACTATGGCTACACCTTC
V: TRBV29-1; J: TRBJ1-4; D: NA; length: 13; size: NA; CDR3: CSVLDRLNEKLFF; DNA: TGCAGCGTCCTGGATCGACTTAATGAAAAACTGTTTTTT
V: TRBV7-2; J: TRBJ1-5; D: TRBD1; length: 14; size: many; CDR3: CASSATTGRQPQHF; DNA: TGTGCCAGCAGCGCTACGACAGGGAGACAGCCCCAGCATTTT
V: TRBV7-3; J: TRBJ1-1; D: NA; length: 14; size: many; CDR3: CASSLTGPNTEAFF; DNA: TGTGCCAGCAGCTTAACCGGTCCGAACACTGAAGCTTTCTTT
V: TRBV7-3; J: TRBJ2-3; D: TRBD1; length: 15; size: few; CDR3: CASSLVQGLTDTQYF; DNA: TGTGCCAGCAGCTTAGTACAGGGGCTCACAGATACGCAGTATTTT
V: TRBV19; J: TRBJ1-1; D: TRBD1; length: 14; size: NA; CDR3: CASRRGQDDRRAFF; DNA: TGTGCCAGTAGACGAGGACAGGATGATCGCCGAGCTTTCTTT
V: TRBV2; J: TRBJ1-5; D: TRBD1; length: 13; size: few; CDR3: CASSEQGVQPQHF; DNA: TGTGCCAGCAGTGAACAGGGGGTACAGCCCCAGCATTTT
V: TRBV6-2/TRBV6-3; J: TRBJ2-5; D: TRBD1; length: 15; size: NA; CDR3: CASIDGGQGGETQYF; DNA: TGTGCCAGCATAGATGGAGGACAGGGAGGAGAGACCCAGTACTTC